Reported below is one T cell receptor (beta chain). This specimen belongs to a study of T cells after yellow fever vaccination. Germline loops: CDR1 SGHRS, CDR2 YFSETQ. V trimming: 0 bases; J trimming: 4 bases; junction bases outside the gene matches: 5. This CDR3 has 17 residues. TCRdb reprocessed the 5' RACE reads with MiXCR, giving one entry per CDR3 protein. In the table there are hundreds of thousands of distinct CDR3 sequences, roughly 8.6% of which are singletons. The material was PBMCs, obtained roughly 46 days after the first yellow fever vaccination. This sequence originates from a man aged 18 to 30 who received the YFV17D yellow fever vaccine. The J gene is TRBJ2-2, the V gene TRBV5-1, with 11 bases that match TRBD2. CDR3 in amino acids: CASSLDSGGAPTGELFF. For the CDR3, the DNA is TGCGCCAGCAGCTTGGATAGCGGGGGGGCCCCCACCGGGGAGCTGTTTTTT.